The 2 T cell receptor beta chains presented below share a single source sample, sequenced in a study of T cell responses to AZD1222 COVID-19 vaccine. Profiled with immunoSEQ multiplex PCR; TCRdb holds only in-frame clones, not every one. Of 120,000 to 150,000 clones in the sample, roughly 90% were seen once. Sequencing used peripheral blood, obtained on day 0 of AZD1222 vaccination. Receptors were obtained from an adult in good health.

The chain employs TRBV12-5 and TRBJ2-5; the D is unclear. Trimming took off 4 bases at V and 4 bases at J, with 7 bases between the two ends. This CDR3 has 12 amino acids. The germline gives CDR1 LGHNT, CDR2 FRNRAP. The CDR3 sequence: CASGSSRETQYF. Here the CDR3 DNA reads TGTGCTAGTGGTTCCTCCCGAGAGACCCAGTACTTC.

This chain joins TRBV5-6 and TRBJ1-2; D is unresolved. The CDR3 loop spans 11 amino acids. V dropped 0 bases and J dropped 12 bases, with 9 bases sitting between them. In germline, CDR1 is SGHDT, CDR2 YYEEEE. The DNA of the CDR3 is TGTGCCAGCAGCTTGGCGGGGTCGAACACCTTC. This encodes CASSLAGSNTF.